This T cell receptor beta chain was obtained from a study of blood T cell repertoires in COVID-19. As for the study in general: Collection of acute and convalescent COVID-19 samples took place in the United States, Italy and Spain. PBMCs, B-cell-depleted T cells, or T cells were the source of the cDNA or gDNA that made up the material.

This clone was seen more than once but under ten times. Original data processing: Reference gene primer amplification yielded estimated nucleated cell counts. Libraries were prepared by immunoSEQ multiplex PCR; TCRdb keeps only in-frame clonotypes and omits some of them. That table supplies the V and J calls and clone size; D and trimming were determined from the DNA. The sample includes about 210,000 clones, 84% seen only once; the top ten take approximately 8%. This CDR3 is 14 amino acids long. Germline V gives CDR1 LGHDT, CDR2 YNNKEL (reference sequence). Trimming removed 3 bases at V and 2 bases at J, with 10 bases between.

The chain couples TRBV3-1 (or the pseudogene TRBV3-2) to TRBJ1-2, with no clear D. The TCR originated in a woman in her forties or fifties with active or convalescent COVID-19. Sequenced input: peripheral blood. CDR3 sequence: CASSHLRGNYGYTF. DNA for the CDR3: TGTGCCAGCAGCCACTTAAGAGGGAACTATGGCTACACCTTC.